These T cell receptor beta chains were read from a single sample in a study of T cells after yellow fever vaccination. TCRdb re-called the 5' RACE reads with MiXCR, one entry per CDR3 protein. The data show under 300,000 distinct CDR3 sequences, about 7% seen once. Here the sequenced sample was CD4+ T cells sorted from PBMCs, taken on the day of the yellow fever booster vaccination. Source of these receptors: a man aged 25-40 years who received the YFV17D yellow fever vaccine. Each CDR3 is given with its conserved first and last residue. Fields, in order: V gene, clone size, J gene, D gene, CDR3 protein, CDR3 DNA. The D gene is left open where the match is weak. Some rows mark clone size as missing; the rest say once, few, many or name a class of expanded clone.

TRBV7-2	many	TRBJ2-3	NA	CASSLLVDTQYF	TGTGCCAGCAGCCTCCTAGTAGATACGCAGTATTTT
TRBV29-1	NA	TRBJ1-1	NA	CSVQGKDTEAFF	TGCAGCGTGCAGGGGAAGGACACTGAAGCTTTCTTT
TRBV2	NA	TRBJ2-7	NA	CASKQGYEQYF	TGTGCCAGCAAGCAGGGCTACGAGCAGTACTTC
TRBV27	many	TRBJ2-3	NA	CASRDLTDTQYF	TGTGCCAGCAGAGACCTCACAGATACGCAGTATTTT
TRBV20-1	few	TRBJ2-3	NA	CSARTVTPGSGTDTQYF	TGCAGTGCTCGGACCGTCACCCCGGGCAGCGGCACAGATACGCAGTATTTT
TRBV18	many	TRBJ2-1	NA	CATSRGSYNEQFF	TGTGCCACCTCGAGAGGGTCCTACAATGAGCAGTTCTTC
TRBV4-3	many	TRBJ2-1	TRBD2	CASSQAGGGRAGLNEQFF	TGCGCCAGCAGCCAAGCAGGCGGCGGGAGGGCCGGGTTAAATGAGCAGTTCTTC
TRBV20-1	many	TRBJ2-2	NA	CSATGSATGELFF	TGCAGTGCCACCGGGAGTGCCACCGGGGAGCTGTTTTTT
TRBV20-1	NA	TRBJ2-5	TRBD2	CSARETGLAGGETQYF	TGCAGTGCTAGAGAAACGGGACTAGCGGGAGGAGAGACCCAGTACTTC
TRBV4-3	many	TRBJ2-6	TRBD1	CASSLLRGPANVLTF	TGCGCCAGCAGCCTACTGAGGGGGCCGGCCAACGTCCTGACTTTC
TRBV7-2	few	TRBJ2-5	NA	CASSPRTNTETQYF	TGTGCCAGCAGCCCCAGGACAAATACGGAGACCCAGTACTTC
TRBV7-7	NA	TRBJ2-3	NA	CASAEGGASTDTQYF	TGTGCCAGCGCCGAGGGGGGTGCCAGCACAGATACGCAGTATTTT
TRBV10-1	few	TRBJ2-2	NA	CASRDKNTGELFF	TGCGCCAGCAGAGACAAGAACACCGGGGAGCTGTTTTTT
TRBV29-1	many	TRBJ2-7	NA	CSVGQATYEQYF	TGCAGCGTTGGCCAGGCAACCTACGAGCAGTACTTC
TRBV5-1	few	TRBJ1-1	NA	CASSFPNTEAFF	TGCGCCAGCAGCTTCCCGAACACTGAAGCTTTCTTT
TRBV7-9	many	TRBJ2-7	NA	CASSHSQGSSYEQYF	TGTGCCAGCAGCCATTCCCAAGGGTCCTCCTACGAGCAGTACTTC
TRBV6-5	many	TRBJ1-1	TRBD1	CASSFRGRGTEAFF	TGTGCCAGCAGTTTCAGGGGGCGAGGCACTGAAGCTTTCTTT
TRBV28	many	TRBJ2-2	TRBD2	CASSLTSGRRTGELFF	TGTGCCAGCAGTTTGACTAGCGGGAGAAGGACCGGGGAGCTGTTTTTT
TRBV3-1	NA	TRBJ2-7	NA	CASSQGSSLQYF	TGTGCCAGCAGCCAAGGCTCATCCCTACAGTACTTC
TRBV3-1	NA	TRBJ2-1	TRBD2	CASSHLKRDSYNEQFF	TGTGCCAGCAGCCATTTAAAGCGGGACTCCTACAATGAGCAGTTCTTC
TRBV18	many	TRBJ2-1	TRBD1	CASSPGTGASGEQFF	TGTGCCAGCTCACCTGGGACAGGGGCCTCGGGTGAGCAGTTCTTC
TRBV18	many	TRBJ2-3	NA	CASSQATGLDWYF	TGTGCCAGCTCACAAGCGACAGGCCTCGATTGGTATTTT
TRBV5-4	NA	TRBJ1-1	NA	CASSLVGSNTEAFF	TGTGCCAGCAGCTTGGTCGGCAGCAACACTGAAGCTTTCTTT